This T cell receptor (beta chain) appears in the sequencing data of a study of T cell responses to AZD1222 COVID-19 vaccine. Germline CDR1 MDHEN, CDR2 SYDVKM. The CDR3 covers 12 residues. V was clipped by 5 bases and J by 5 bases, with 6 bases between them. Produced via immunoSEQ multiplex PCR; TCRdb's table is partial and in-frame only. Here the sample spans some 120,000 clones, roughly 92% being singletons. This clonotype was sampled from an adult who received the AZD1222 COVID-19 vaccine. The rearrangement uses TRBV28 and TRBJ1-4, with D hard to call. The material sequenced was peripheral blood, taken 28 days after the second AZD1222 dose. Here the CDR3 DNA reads TGTGCCAGCAGTCCTTGGAATGAAAAACTGTTTTTT. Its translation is CASSPWNEKLFF.